The sequence of this TCR beta chain was determined in a study of shared clonotypes between healthy human individuals. Study details: Researchers assigned three CD4 naive, three CD4 memory, two CD8 naive and one CD8 memory plate to each donor.

All donors were Caucasian adults living in Nashville, Tennessee. Of note for this clone: The antigen is undetermined.

The V end lost 0 bases, the J end lost 3 bases, and 9 bases lay between the germline ends. The CDR3 is made up of 14 amino acids. Germline lookup yields CDR1 SGHRS and CDR2 YFSETQ. Study-wide findings and caveats: Estimated richness values were generally larger in naive subsets than in memory subsets. In the sorted subsets, rarefaction showed sequencing was incomplete despite large depth.

TCRdb's copy holds only in-frame clones and misses some; the assay was immunoSEQ multiplex PCR. Of about 2.3 million clones listed, 85% to 95% are singletons. The gene calls are TRBV5-1 and TRBJ1-2; the D is unclear. Sample: naive CD4+ T cells from PBMCs. As to subset: CD45RA+ positively selected. The sequence was obtained from a man aged 18-30 years in good health. Some clones in this sample may be carry-over from other donors' samples. The CDR3 nucleotides read TGCGCCAGCAGCTTGGCGCGGAAGGACTATGGCTACACCTTC. It codes for CASSLARKDYGYTF.